Listed below are T cell receptor beta chains from one sample, sequenced in a study of blood T cells in healthy people across ages. TCRdb analysed the 5' RACE reads with MiXCR anew, one entry per CDR3 protein. The sample lists approximately 900,000 distinct CDR3 sequences, roughly 50% occurring once. Sequencing input: blood. These receptors all come from a man younger than 45 in good health. Each CDR3 is given with its conserved first and last residue. D genes are given only for firm matches. Clone size, where shown, is once, few, many, or a class for clones that have expanded.

CDR3nt | CDR3aa | v_gene | abundance | d_gene | j_gene
TGTGCCAGTACCGACAGCATCACTGAAGCTTTCTTT | CASTDSITEAFF | TRBV6-2/TRBV6-3 | . | . | TRBJ1-1
TGTGCCAGCAGCCCCCTTACAGCGTCAAACTATGGCTACACCTTC | CASSPLTASNYGYTF | TRBV14 | few | . | TRBJ1-2
TGTGCCAGCACGGTGAGGACATACCGGGACTTACGAGATTCACCCCTCCACTTT | CASTVRTYRDLRDSPLHF | TRBV6-1 | few | . | TRBJ1-6
TGTGCCAGCAGTTTTGGGGGTCGCACTGAAGCTTTCTTT | CASSFGGRTEAFF | TRBV12-3/TRBV12-4 | . | . | TRBJ1-1
TGTGCCAGCACCCCTATAGGACCAGAGGAGACCCAGTACTTC | CASTPIGPEETQYF | TRBV28 | few | . | TRBJ2-5
TGTGCCAGCAGACGATCCCAGGGGGCCTCCAATCAGCCCCAGCATTTT | CASRRSQGASNQPQHF | TRBV12-3/TRBV12-4 | many | TRBD1 | TRBJ1-5
TGTGCCAGCAGCCCGGGGGCAGAGTACACTGAAGCTTTCTTT | CASSPGAEYTEAFF | TRBV11-3 | . | . | TRBJ1-1
TGTGCCAGCCTCCGACAGGGGAGACACGAGCAGTACTTC | CASLRQGRHEQYF | TRBV28 | . | TRBD1 | TRBJ2-7
TGTGCCAGCAGGAGCCGACAGGGCGCCTACAATGAGCAGTTCTTC | CASRSRQGAYNEQFF | TRBV6-1 | few | TRBD1 | TRBJ2-1
TGTGCCAGCAGTTCTCCGGGGAGGGGCTACAATCAGCCCCAGCATTTT | CASSSPGRGYNQPQHF | TRBV28 | . | . | TRBJ1-5
TGTGCCAGCTGCCTTGTGGAGGGCGGCTACGAGCAGTACTTC | CASCLVEGGYEQYF | TRBV2 | . | . | TRBJ2-7
TGTGCCAGCAGCAGTCTCCCTGTAGGTTCACCCCTCCACTTT | CASSSLPVGSPLHF | TRBV27 | few | . | TRBJ1-6
TGTGCCAGCAGCCAACAACTAGCGCTCAGCGAGCAGTACTTC | CASSQQLALSEQYF | TRBV3-1 | . | TRBD2 | TRBJ2-7
TGTGCCAGCAGCTTAGTTGGGACAGGGGTAGGCGAGCAGTACTTC | CASSLVGTGVGEQYF | TRBV7-6 | . | TRBD1 | TRBJ2-7
TGCGCCAGCAGCGCGGGGAGGGCCGGCAATGAAAAACTGTTTTTT | CASSAGRAGNEKLFF | TRBV5-1 | few | . | TRBJ1-4
TGCAGTGCTAAAGGGCTTACTGAAGCTTTCTTT | CSAKGLTEAFF | TRBV20-1 | . | . | TRBJ1-1
TGCGCCAGCAGCCAAGCTAGCGGGGATTCCTACAATGAGCAGTTCTTC | CASSQASGDSYNEQFF | TRBV4-1 | . | TRBD2 | TRBJ2-1
TGTGCCAGCAGCCAAGATGGGGGGGTTCCTCCACAGTACTTC | CASSQDGGVPPQYF | TRBV3-1 | few | TRBD2 | TRBJ2-4
TGTGCCATCAGGGTGAGCGGGAGCGCAGATACGCAGTATTTT | CAIRVSGSADTQYF | TRBV10-3 | . | TRBD2 | TRBJ2-3
TGTGCCAGCAGCTTAGGGTCGGGTTTTGGGACGGTCAACTACGAGCAGTACTTC | CASSLGSGFGTVNYEQYF | TRBV7-6 | . | . | TRBJ2-7
TGCGCCAGCAGCCAAGATATCGTTCCAAAAGATACGCAGTATTTT | CASSQDIVPKDTQYF | TRBV4-3 | . | . | TRBJ2-3
TGTGCCAGCAGGACAGGGGGCTTCGTCGGGGAGCTGTTTTTT | CASRTGGFVGELFF | TRBV6-2/TRBV6-3 | . | TRBD1 | TRBJ2-2
TGTGCCAGCAGTTTATTAGGTAGCGGGGCGTACGAGCAGTACTTC | CASSLLGSGAYEQYF | TRBV27 | once | TRBD2 | TRBJ2-7
TGTGCCTCACGTCCAGGGGGAACGGTAAATGAGCAGTTCTTC | CASRPGGTVNEQFF | TRBV10-3 | few | TRBD1 | TRBJ2-1
TGTGCCAGCAGTTACTCTCGGGTAAGGATGACTGAAGCTTTCTTT | CASSYSRVRMTEAFF | TRBV6-5 | . | . | TRBJ1-1
TGCGCCAGCAGCCAAGAGGGACAGGGGGTAACAGATACGCAGTATTTT | CASSQEGQGVTDTQYF | TRBV4-1 | . | TRBD1 | TRBJ2-3
TGTGCCAGCAGCTTGTGGGGACAGGCAAATCAAGAGACCCAGTACTTC | CASSLWGQANQETQYF | TRBV5-5 | . | TRBD1 | TRBJ2-5
TGTGCCAGCAGCCAACTCAGGGGCAGGTACGAGCAGTACTTC | CASSQLRGRYEQYF | TRBV6-2/TRBV6-3 | . | . | TRBJ2-7
TGTGCCAGCAGCGCCTTAGCGGGGGGGAACAATGAGCAGTTCTTC | CASSALAGGNNEQFF | TRBV7-9 | few | TRBD2 | TRBJ2-1
TGTGCCAGCAAAGGTGGGACGGGGGGAGAAAAACTGTTTTTT | CASKGGTGGEKLFF | TRBV6-5 | . | . | TRBJ1-4
TGTGCCAGCAGCGGGGGGGCCTTAGATACGCAGTATTTT | CASSGGALDTQYF | TRBV7-9 | . | . | TRBJ2-3
TGTGCCAGCACCCCGGGACACGGGAACACCGGGGAGCTGTTTTTT | CASTPGHGNTGELFF | TRBV12-3/TRBV12-4 | . | . | TRBJ2-2
TGTGCCAGCAGTTCAGTCCCTAGGAGGTTACCAGAGCAGTACTTC | CASSSVPRRLPEQYF | TRBV27 | few | . | TRBJ2-7
TGTGCCAGCAGCTTAGTGTCAGGGGGTAACAATGAGCAGTTCTTC | CASSLVSGGNNEQFF | TRBV11-2 | many | TRBD1 | TRBJ2-1
. | CASSLLSGPYERYF | TRBV7-3 | . | . | TRBJ2-5
TGTGCCACCAGTGATTTGCAGGGCCCCCAAGAGACCCAGTACTTC | CATSDLQGPQETQYF | TRBV24-1 | once | . | TRBJ2-5
TGTGCCAGCAGTTACTCCACCGGAACTACCTACGAGCAGTACTTC | CASSYSTGTTYEQYF | TRBV6-2/TRBV6-3 | . | . | TRBJ2-7